This section outlines one TCR beta chain sequence together with its context. The target antigen is unknown. The record originates from a study of STAT5B mutations in CD4+ large granular lymphocyte leukemia. General study results and limits: No patients shared main leukemic clonotypes, though approximately 26% appeared at low frequency elsewhere.

Sequencing was at survey level. Methods used by the authors: The detection floor for productive clonotype frequency was 2.59 x 10-5. Data came from immunoSEQ multiplex PCR; TCRdb stores just in-frame clones and leaves some out. From that table come the V and J calls and clone size; the DNA was used to work out D and trimming. The table records tens of thousands of clones, 65% to 85% of them present only once. This sequence was found in a human donor in good health. Input material: CD4+ T cells from blood buffy coats.

Written as DNA, the CDR3 is TGCACCAGCAGCCAAGATGGGGGACTAGCGTTAGGTGAGCAGTTCTTC. This translates into CTSSQDGGLALGEQFF. The chain has TRBV1 and TRBJ2-1; TRBD2, as called in the table, went unchecked against the DNA. TRBV1 constitutes a pseudogene. This CDR3 is built from 16 residues.